The entry that follows covers one TCR beta chain sequence. These data are taken from a study of blood T cell repertoires in COVID-19. TCRdb keeps only in-frame clones here, not all; method: immunoSEQ multiplex PCR. Altogether 200,000 to 250,000 clones are present, 75% to 90% being singletons, with the ten largest covering 1.2%. In germline, CDR1 is LNHDA, CDR2 SQIVND (reference sequence). The CDR3 has 13 amino acids. V gave up 4 bases and J gave up 0 bases, with 6 bases separating them. The sequenced sample was PBMCs or T cells enriched from blood (not recorded which). The TCR comes from a man under 40 who had recovered from COVID-19. The chain has TRBV19 and TRBJ1-1; D not resolved. This chain's CDR3 is CASSTGVNTEAFF. The CDR3, as DNA: TGTGCCAGTAGTACGGGTGTGAACACTGAAGCTTTCTTT.